These 8 T cell receptor beta chains came from one sample sequenced in a study of cytomegalovirus exposure and HLA in healthy donors. PCR employed 60 Vbeta and 13 Jbeta primers. Data came from immunoSEQ multiplex PCR; TCRdb stores just in-frame clones and leaves some out. The repertoire includes just over 150,000 clones, 65% to 90% of them detected once, and nearly 6.5% sits in the top ten. The sequenced sample was PBMCs. These receptors came from a man aged 50 to 60 in good health and CMV-seropositive.

The chain employs TRBV19 and TRBJ1-2; 7 bases line up with TRBD1. This CDR3 is built from 12 residues. The ends lost 6 bases at V and 8 bases at J; junction bases unmatched: 6. The V gene's germline CDR1 is LNHDA and CDR2 SQIVND (reference sequence). The CDR3 coding sequence is TGTGCCAGTAGCCACAGGGGAATCGGCTACACCTTC. Amino acid sequence: CASSHRGIGYTF.

The V call is TRBV9, the J call TRBJ2-3, with 10 bases lining up with TRBD2. The CDR3 extends over 14 amino acids. Trimming cost V 0 bases and J 5 bases; bases outside gene matches: 0. The germline V gene has CDR1 SGDLS and CDR2 YYNGEE. The CDR3 DNA is TGTGCCAGCAGCGTAGTAGCGGGAGGAGATACGCAGTATTTT. This translates into CASSVVAGGDTQYF.

The V call is TRBV9, the J call TRBJ2-3; D is possibly TRBD1 (6 bases). V shed 6 bases and J shed 5 bases, with 19 bases lying between them. Germline-derived CDR1 and CDR2 are SGDLS and YYNGEE. The CDR3 has 15 amino acids. The CDR3 loop reads CASTDSPQTGDTQYF. CDR3 nucleotides: TGTGCCAGCACTGATTCGCCTCAGACAGGAGATACGCAGTATTTT. Full variable domain (missing parts from reference TRBV9 and TRBJ2-3): DSGVTQTPKHLITATGQRVTLRCSPRSGDLSVYWYQQSLDQGLQFLIQYYNGEERAKGNILERFSAQQFPDLHSELNLSSLELGDSALYFCASTDSPQTGDTQYFGPGTRLTVL.

CDR3 nucleotide sequence: TGTGCCAGCAGTGATAGGGGACAGGCTTTCAATGAGCAGTTCTTC. Translation gives CASSDRGQAFNEQFF. The V call is TRBV6-1, the J call TRBJ2-1; 8 positions match TRBD1. The germline V gene encodes CDR1 MNHNS and CDR2 SASEGT. V shed 3 bases and J 6 bases; nucleotides not matched to a gene: 7. The CDR3 sequence is 15 residues long.

This clone was seen only a few times. This chain connects TRBV7-9 to TRBJ2-3, with 10 bases matching TRBD2. V shed 4 bases and J 0 bases; nucleotides not matched to a gene: 7. Germline loops: CDR1 SEHNR, CDR2 FQNEAQ (reference sequence). The CDR3 consists of 17 residues. The DNA of the CDR3 is TGTGCCAGCAGCTCTCCCAAGCGGGGGGGTAGCACAGATACGCAGTATTTT. As protein: CASSSPKRGGSTDTQYF.

Comment on this clone: Since the CDR3 does not end with the conserved phenylalanine or tryptophan, this likely comes from a read error. No DNA is shown, since the ends of the CDR3 on it are uncertain; the CDR3 is the one TCRdb lists. The V gene is TRBV21-1, the J gene TRBJ1-4; TRBD1 is taken as the D call from the table, unchecked against the DNA. TRBV21-1 is a pseudogene. The CDR3 numbers 9 amino acids, ends counted. CDR3 in amino acids: CAGSTGDDI.

The chain links TRBV7-9 to TRBJ2-3; 10 bases are shared with TRBD2. Looked up from germline, CDR1 is SEHNR and CDR2 is FQNEAQ (reference sequence). The J segment lost 3 bases and the V segment lost 1 base, leaving 1 base of the junction unmatched. The CDR3 runs to 15 residues. The CDR3, as DNA: TGTGCCAGCAGCTTAGGGGGACTAGCGACAGATACGCAGTATTTT. It codes for CASSLGGLATDTQYF.

This chain uses TRBV19 with TRBJ1-1; TRBD1 agrees at 7 bases. Germline trimming cut 3 bases from V and 3 bases from J; bases unmatched to any gene: 10. CDR1 is LNHDA and CDR2 is SQIVND in the germline V gene (reference sequence). CDR3 length: 16 amino acids. CDR3 amino acids: CASSMGTRGADTEAFF. The DNA for the CDR3 is TGTGCCAGTAGTATGGGGACCAGGGGGGCGGACACTGAAGCTTTCTTT.